These T cell receptor beta chains were read from a single sample in a study of T cells in Graves' hyperthyroidism and ophthalmopathy. A single record per CDR3 protein comes from TCRdb applying MiXCR to the multiplex PCR reads. The sample lists about 260,000 distinct CDR3 sequences, 22% occurring once. The sequencing sample was made of blood. These receptors were taken from a man aged 25 to 45 with Graves' ophthalmopathy. Each CDR3 is given with its conserved first and last residue. A D gene is named only where the DNA matches it firmly. Where a row states a size, it is once, few, many or the class of an expanded clone; other rows omit it.

>TRBJ2-1|-|TRBV7-9|many
TGTGCCAGCAGCTTAGCTGACAATGAGCAGTTCTTC
CASSLADNEQFF
>TRBJ2-7|TRBD2|TRBV29-1|few
TGCAGCGTTAATTTGGGGGAGGGGTACGAGCAGTACTTC
CSVNLGEGYEQYF
>TRBJ2-7|-|TRBV14|few
TGTGCCAGCAGCTACACGCGGAGGGGGGGTGAGCAGTACTTC
CASSYTRRGGEQYF
>TRBJ1-1|-|TRBV6-5|many
TGTGCCAGCAGTTACTCGGGGGCGAACACTGAAGCTTTCTTT
CASSYSGANTEAFF
>TRBJ1-2|TRBD1|TRBV7-8|few
TGTGCCAGCAGCTTAGATAGGAGGAGGGGGCGCGATGGTGGCTACACCTTC
CASSLDRRRGRDGGYTF
>TRBJ1-1|-|TRBV28|many
TGTGCCAGCAGTTTACAGGAAAGGGGTGAAGCTTTCTTT
CASSLQERGEAFF
>TRBJ2-7|TRBD1|TRBV7-9|many
TGTGCCAGCAGCTTTAGGACAGGAGGCTCCTACGAGCAGTACTTC
CASSFRTGGSYEQYF
>TRBJ2-7|-|TRBV20-1|few
TGCAGTGCTAGACACGGCTACGAGCAGTACTTC
CSARHGYEQYF
>TRBJ1-2|TRBD1|TRBV2|many
TGTGCCAGCAGTGTGGACAGGCCGTCTAACTATGGCTACACCTTC
CASSVDRPSNYGYTF
>TRBJ1-1|-|TRBV6-1|-
TGTGCCAGCAGTGAGGTCACAGTGAACACTGAAGCTTTCTTT
CASSEVTVNTEAFF
>TRBJ2-7|TRBD1|TRBV28|many
TGTGCCAGCAGTTTCCGGGACAGCTCCTACGAGCAGTACTTC
CASSFRDSSYEQYF
>TRBJ1-3|-|TRBV2|many
TGTGCCAGTGTAGGCCCTCTAAGGGGCCAGATTGGAAACACCATATATTTT
CASVGPLRGQIGNTIYF
>TRBJ2-1|TRBD2|TRBV5-1|many
TGCGCCAGCAGCTTGGGGCTAGCGGCCCAGGGCAATGAGCAGTTCTTC
CASSLGLAAQGNEQFF
>TRBJ2-3|TRBD1|TRBV5-1|few
TGCGCCAGCAGCATTGAGGGAACAGGGGATGAAGGCACGCAGTATTTT
CASSIEGTGDEGTQYF
>TRBJ2-7|-|TRBV7-9|few
TGTGCCAGCAGCACATCCCCTTACTACGAGCAGTACTTC
CASSTSPYYEQYF
>TRBJ2-1|-|TRBV27|-
TGTGCCAGCAGTCTTATGCCCATAGGCAATGAGCAGTTCTTC
CASSLMPIGNEQFF
>TRBJ2-1|TRBD2|TRBV4-1|-
TGCGCCAGCAGCCAAGATCAACGAAACGGGAGGGCCGCGGAGCAGTTCTTC
CASSQDQRNGRAAEQFF
>TRBJ2-7|TRBD2|TRBV20-1|-
TGCAGTGCTAGACCCGTACTAGCGAAGGGGTCCGACGAGCAGTACTTC
CSARPVLAKGSDEQYF
>TRBJ2-6|-|TRBV30|-
TGTGCCTGGAGTCAAGGGTCACTTAACTCTGGGGCCAACGTCCTGACTTTC
CAWSQGSLNSGANVLTF
>TRBJ2-4|-|TRBV3-1|-
TGTGCCAGCAGCCAACCCCGTCCGAAAAACATTCAGTACTTC
CASSQPRPKNIQYF
>TRBJ2-7|TRBD1|TRBV7-6|few
TGTGCCAGCAGCTTAGCTACAGGGGGGATTTACGAGCAGTACTTC
CASSLATGGIYEQYF
>TRBJ2-7|-|TRBV5-1|few
TGCGCCAGCAGCTTGGGAACCGACAGGTGGGCTTCCTACGAGCAGTACTTC
CASSLGTDRWASYEQYF
>TRBJ1-1|-|TRBV3-1|many
TGTGCCAGCAGCCAAGAGGGAATGGGGATGAACACTGAAGCTTTCTTT
CASSQEGMGMNTEAFF
>TRBJ1-1|-|TRBV7-9|few
TGTGCCAGCAGCTTAGTGACAGTCAACACTGAAGCTTTCTTT
CASSLVTVNTEAFF
>TRBJ1-6|-|TRBV6-1|-
TGTGCCAGCAGTGAAGCGCTAGGATGGAATTCACCCCTCCACTTT
CASSEALGWNSPLHF
>TRBJ2-7|-|TRBV6-1|many
TGTGCCAGCAGTGAACCGGGCCTTGGCTCCTACGAGCAGTACTTC
CASSEPGLGSYEQYF
>TRBJ2-7|-|TRBV28|many
TGTGCCAGCAACCCGGCCGGGACAAGGAGCGAGCAGTACTTC
CASNPAGTRSEQYF
>TRBJ1-2|-|TRBV28|many
TGTGCCAGCAGTTCCGGATATGGCTACACCTTC
CASSSGYGYTF
>TRBJ1-2|TRBD1|TRBV6-1|-
TGTGCCAGCAGTGCTACCGGGACAGGGACTAACTATGGCTACACCTTC
CASSATGTGTNYGYTF
>TRBJ1-3|TRBD1|TRBV12-3/TRBV12-4|few
TGTGCCAGCAGTCAACAGGGGGTCTCGGACACCATATATTTT
CASSQQGVSDTIYF
>TRBJ1-2|-|TRBV11-1|many
TGTGCCAGCAGCTCCGACCCGGCGCGGGCTGGGTATGGCTACACCTTC
CASSSDPARAGYGYTF
>TRBJ1-3|-|TRBV6-1|few
TGTGCCAGCAGTAATATCGGACGTACCTCTGGAAACACCATATATTTT
CASSNIGRTSGNTIYF
>TRBJ2-7|-|TRBV7-8|-
TGTGCCAGCAGCTTAGGGGTCCGTTCATACGAGCAGTACTTC
CASSLGVRSYEQYF
>TRBJ1-4|-|TRBV5-1|-
TGCGCCAGCAGCTTGGTTGGGGGCTTAGATGAAAAACTGTTTTTT
CASSLVGGLDEKLFF
>TRBJ2-1|TRBD1|TRBV4-1|-
TGCGCCAGCAGCAAGGGACAGGCAGAGCCGGACAATGAGCAGTTCTTC
CASSKGQAEPDNEQFF
>TRBJ2-2|TRBD2|TRBV7-3|many
TGTGCCAGCAGCTTAGGGCTAGCGGGAATGAACACCGGGGAGCTGTTTTTT
CASSLGLAGMNTGELFF
>TRBJ1-5|TRBD1|TRBV29-1|-
TGCAGCGTTGGGACAGGGGATCAGCCCCAGCATTTT
CSVGTGDQPQHF
>TRBJ2-1|-|TRBV29-1|few
TGCAGCGTTGAAATTTCAGATCATATTAGCTACAATGAGCAGTTCTTC
CSVEISDHISYNEQFF
>TRBJ2-7|-|TRBV28|few
TGTGCCAGCAGTTTAAGCCAAACGACCTACGAGCAGTACTTC
CASSLSQTTYEQYF
>TRBJ2-2|-|TRBV12-3/TRBV12-4|many
TGTGCCAGCAGTCCGGGACGGATGAACACCGGGGAGCTGTTTTTT
CASSPGRMNTGELFF
>TRBJ1-2|-|TRBV11-3|-
TGTGCCAGCAGCTTAGGCGGCCCGACAGGCTTCTATGGCTACACCTTC
CASSLGGPTGFYGYTF
>TRBJ2-5|-|TRBV6-1|-
TGTGCCAGCAGTAAAGGGGGAAGGAGGGGGCCTGATCAAGAGACCCAGTACTTC
CASSKGGRRGPDQETQYF
>TRBJ2-7|-|TRBV3-1|few
TGTGCCAGCAGCCAAGCATACACAGGGATCTACGAGCAGTACTTC
CASSQAYTGIYEQYF
>TRBJ1-5|-|TRBV19|few
TGTGCCAGTAGTAGGGTGATAAGGGGGGGACAATATAGCAATCAGCCCCAGCATTTT
CASSRVIRGGQYSNQPQHF
>TRBJ2-2|TRBD1|TRBV12-5|many
TGTGCTAGTGGAACCGGGACAGGGAACACCGGGGAGCTGTTTTTT
CASGTGTGNTGELFF
>TRBJ2-7|-|TRBV20-1|-
TGCAGTGCTAGAGACAGGGATTCGGGTGAGCAGTACTTC
CSARDRDSGEQYF
>TRBJ1-5|TRBD1|TRBV19|-
TGTGCCACCGCTCCAGGGGGCGCGCAGCCCCAGCATTTT
CATAPGGAQPQHF
>TRBJ2-7|TRBD2|TRBV4-1|few
TGCGCCAGCAGCCCTTCTGGACTAGCGGGAGTAAGCTCCTACGAGCAGTACTTC
CASSPSGLAGVSSYEQYF
>TRBJ2-4|-|TRBV28|few
TGTGCCAGCAGTGGACTCCCGGGACAACTAGCCAAAAACATTCAGTACTTC
CASSGLPGQLAKNIQYF
>TRBJ2-4|-|TRBV20-1|few
TGCAGTGCTGAGCCGACCCTGGGGAGAAACATTCAGTACTTC
CSAEPTLGRNIQYF
>TRBJ2-5|-|TRBV12-3/TRBV12-4|many
TGTGCCAGCAGTTTTTCGGGAGTTAAGACCCAGTACTTC
CASSFSGVKTQYF
>TRBJ2-3|TRBD2|TRBV11-2|-
TGTGCCAGCAGACTGGCGGGAGCTACCACAGATACGCAGTATTTT
CASRLAGATTDTQYF
>TRBJ2-1|-|TRBV28|few
TGTGCCAGCAGTAGATATCACTCCTACAATGAGCAGTTCTTC
CASSRYHSYNEQFF
>TRBJ2-7|-|TRBV11-2|many
TGTGCCAGCAGCTTAGATCTCGAGCAGTACTTC
CASSLDLEQYF